The next 15 T cell receptor beta chains were all read from a single sample in a study of vaccination and CD4 T cells after COVID-19. This sample's treatment: roughly ten-day PBMC culture with coronavirus spike peptide pools or control peptides (ViraFEST assay). No antigen has been identified for these receptors. Sequencing of cultured CD4+ T cell DNA used the Oncomine TCR Beta short-read assay. From the PCR reads, TCRdb called clonotypes with MiXCR, one entry per CDR3 protein. Of approximately 12,000 distinct CDR3 sequences in the sample, 60% to 80% were seen once. The source material was CD4+ T cells from blood, cultured in vitro. Every receptor here comes from a human donor who had recovered from COVID-19.

This clonotype was detected only once. CDR3 residues: CATSRDLAGGETQYF. In DNA form, the CDR3 reads TGTGCCACCAGCAGAGATCTAGCGGGAGGAGAGACCCAGTACTTC. This rearrangement joins TRBV15 to TRBJ2-5; 11 nucleotides line up with TRBD2. Germline loops: CDR1 LNHNV, CDR2 YYDKDF (reference sequence). Trimming took 0 bases from V and 4 from J; bases not matched to a gene: 1. This CDR3 region has 15 residues.

The chain uses TRBV7-2 and TRBJ2-7; D not resolved. Germline V gene lookup returns CDR1 SGHTA and CDR2 FQGNSA. Trimming cost V 5 bases and J 5 bases, with 16 bases left between them. This CDR3 comprises 14 residues. CDR3 nucleotides: TGTGCCAGCAGCCAAACGCGAGAGACCCACGAGCAGTACTTC. This codes for CASSQTRETHEQYF.

This clonotype is a singleton in its sample. An end of the junction differs from the germline gene, which may be a read error. This chain uses TRBV7-7 with TRBJ1-1; D call uncertain. CDR1 is SSHAT, CDR2 FNYEAQ, per germline (reference sequence). The CDR3 contains 13 residues. The CDR3 protein is CASSAQLNTEAFF. The DNA of the CDR3 is TGTGCTAGCAGCGCACAGCTGAACACTGAAGCTTTCTTT.

The V gene is TRBV20-1, the J gene TRBJ1-2; D may be TRBD1 (5 bases). The CDR3 totals 14 residues. From germline, CDR1 is DFQATT and CDR2 SNEGSKA (reference sequence). V lost 8 bases and J 1 base, leaving 17 bases between the germline ends. CDR3 region: CSSGAQTGNYGYTF. The CDR3 bases are TGCAGTTCCGGGGCGCAGACGGGTAACTATGGCTACACCTTC.

The chain has TRBV20-1 and TRBJ2-1; maybe TRBD2 (5 bases). Germline V CDR1 and CDR2: DFQATT, SNEGSKA (reference sequence). The CDR3 extends over 9 amino acids. Trimming removed 6 bases at V and 10 bases at J, with 7 bases between. The CDR3 is CSATREQFF. CDR3 coding DNA: TGCAGTGCAACTAGGGAGCAGTTCTTC.

Only a few counts were recorded for this clonotype. V usage is TRBV20-1 and J usage is TRBJ2-5; D possibly corresponds to TRBD1 (5 bases). The CDR3 extends over 11 amino acids. Germline values: CDR1 DFQATT, CDR2 SNEGSKA (reference sequence). Trimming removed 7 bases from V and 7 bases from J, with 13 bases in between. CDR3 bases: TGCAGTGGCCAGGGCTTGTCGACCCAGTACTTC. Amino acid sequence: CSGQGLSTQYF.

The chain has TRBV6-2 or TRBV6-3 and TRBJ2-7, with D tentatively TRBD1 (5 bases). Germline lookup yields CDR1 MNHEY and CDR2 SVGEGT. The CDR3 extends over 13 amino acids. Trimming took off 5 bases at V and 2 bases at J, with 10 bases between the two ends. CDR3 region: CASSKGPTYEQYF. The CDR3 nucleotides are TGTGCCAGCAGTAAGGGGCCGACCTACGAGCAGTACTTC.

The chain carries TRBV7-2 and TRBJ2-3, with D possibly TRBD2 on 6 matching bases. Germline CDR1 reads SGHTA; CDR2 reads FQGNSA. The CDR3 has 15 residues. V was pared by 2 bases and J by 6 bases, with 15 bases between. The CDR3 nucleotides are TGTGCCAGCAGCTTAAGGTACTCGGGGGACGATACGCAGTATTTT. Translated: CASSLRYSGDDTQYF.

This clonotype was seen only once. The rearrangement joins TRBV2 to TRBJ1-2, with 8 nucleotides matching TRBD1. V lost 6 bases to trimming and J lost 6 bases; unmatched junction nucleotides: 9. There are 14 residues in the CDR3. Germline assignment: CDR1 SNHLY and CDR2 FYNNEI. The CDR3 DNA reads TGTGCCAGCAGGTTCGATCACAGGGGGGATGGCTACACCTTC. Translated, it gives CASRFDHRGDGYTF.

The genes are TRBV24-1 and TRBJ2-3; TRBD2 aligns across 8 bases. The CDR3 is made up of 15 amino acids. Per the germline V gene, CDR1 is KGHDR and CDR2 is SFDVKD. V was pared by 6 bases and J by 0 bases, with 4 bases of the junction left unmatched. Here the CDR3 DNA reads TGTGCCACCAGTATGAGCGGGAGAAGCACAGATACGCAGTATTTT. Translation gives CATSMSGRSTDTQYF.

The V and J genes are TRBV7-3 and TRBJ2-2, with 9 bases aligning to TRBD1. The CDR3 has 16 amino acids. CDR1 and CDR2 from the germline V gene are SGHTA and FQGTGA. The trim removed 5 bases at V and 7 bases at J, leaving 11 bases unmatched. This CDR3 is CASSTITGGGYGELFF. In nucleotides, the CDR3 is TGTGCCAGCAGCACGATCACAGGGGGCGGGTACGGGGAGCTGTTTTTT.

The CDR3 bases are TGTGCCAGCAGTTTAAGCATACAAGAGACCCAGTACTTC. Its translation: CASSLSIQETQYF. This chain uses TRBV28 with TRBJ2-5; D unclear. Trimming cost V 2 bases and J 2 bases, with 6 bases left between them. Per germline, CDR1 MDHEN and CDR2 SYDVKM. The CDR3 totals 13 residues.

Only a few counts were recorded for this clonotype. The chain links TRBV21-1 to TRBJ1-6; the table calls TRBD1, which could not be checked here. TRBV21-1 is classified as a pseudogene. The CDR3 loop spans 19 amino acids. The CDR3 nucleotides read TGTGCCAGCAGCCTGTTTCAGGACAGGAAAGCATCCTATAATTCACCCCTCCACTTT. Protein: CASSLFQDRKASYNSPLHF.

The chain joins TRBV7-3 to TRBJ2-6; TRBD1 matches 9 bases. The CDR3 runs 17 residues. Germline V CDR1 and CDR2: SGHTA, FQGTGA. Trimming cost V 5 bases and J 0 bases; bases outside gene matches: 5. CDR3 DNA sequence: TGTGCCAGCAGCCCACAGGGGGCCGCCTCTGGGGCCAACGTCCTGACTTTC. Its translation: CASSPQGAASGANVLTF.

The chain is built from TRBV7-9 and TRBJ2-3, with 8 bases identical to TRBD1. This CDR3 spans 14 amino acids. V was pared by 6 bases and J by 6 bases, with 8 bases of the junction left unmatched. The germline gives CDR1 SEHNR, CDR2 FQNEAQ (reference sequence). The CDR3 coding sequence is TGTGCCAGCAGACAGGGGGGCCTTCGGGATACGCAGTATTTT. Translation gives CASRQGGLRDTQYF.